These T cell receptor beta chains were read from a single sample in a study of memory CD4+ T cells and cytomegalovirus serostatus. Clones were sequenced by immunoSEQ multiplex PCR, and TCRdb holds only the in-frame ones, with some missing. The table lists about 60,000 clones, roughly three quarters of them singletons. The sample was memory CD4+ T cells from blood. The receptors here all came from an adult in good health and CMV-seronegative. The CDR3 runs from the conserved cysteine through the conserved F or W. The order of the fields is J gene, V gene, D gene, clone size, CDR3 protein, CDR3 DNA. The D gene is left open where the match is weak. Clone sizes are given selectively: once, few, many, or a class where the clone is expanded.

J: TRBJ2-3; V: TRBV5-6; D: NA; size: once; CDR3: CASSFITSISTDTQYF; DNA: TGTGCCAGCAGCTTCATAACAAGCATAAGCACAGATACGCAGTATTTT
J: TRBJ2-2; V: TRBV6-1; D: NA; size: NA; CDR3: CASRALGNTGELFF; DNA: TGTGCCAGCAGGGCATTGGGGAACACCGGGGAGCTGTTTTTT
J: TRBJ2-3; V: TRBV4-1; D: TRBD2; size: few; CDR3: CASSQGTREDTQYF; DNA: TGCGCCAGCAGCCAAGGGACTAGAGAAGATACGCAGTATTTT
J: TRBJ1-6; V: TRBV5-4; D: NA; size: NA; CDR3: CASSPTRGAGNSPLHF; DNA: TGTGCCAGCAGCCCGACAAGGGGTGCGGGCAATTCACCCCTCCACTTT
J: TRBJ2-7; V: TRBV20-1; D: NA; size: NA; CDR3: CSASNDYEQYF; DNA: TGCAGTGCTAGTAATGACTACGAGCAGTACTTC
J: TRBJ2-5; V: TRBV5-1; D: TRBD2; size: NA; CDR3: CASSSGLAGQETQYF; DNA: TGCGCCAGCAGCTCGGGACTAGCGGGACAAGAGACCCAGTACTTC
J: TRBJ1-2; V: TRBV7-9; D: TRBD1; size: few; CDR3: CASSSQGQGVHGYTF; DNA: TGTGCCAGCAGCTCCCAGGGACAGGGTGTCCATGGCTACACCTTC
J: TRBJ2-3; V: TRBV20-1; D: TRBD2; size: NA; CDR3: CGTSVLDTQYF; DNA: TGCGGTACTAGCGTTTTAGATACGCAGTATTTT
J: TRBJ2-5; V: TRBV7-2; D: NA; size: many; CDR3: CASSLQGGAETQYF; DNA: TGTGCCAGCAGCTTACAGGGGGGGGCAGAGACCCAGTACTTC
J: TRBJ1-1; V: TRBV18; D: NA; size: NA; CDR3: CASSPHPSTLNTEAFF; DNA: TGTGCCAGCTCACCACACCCGAGTACCTTGAACACTGAAGCTTTCTTT
J: TRBJ2-7; V: TRBV10-2; D: NA; size: NA; CDR3: CASSDPPSEQYF; DNA: TGCGCCAGCAGTGACCCTCCTTCCGAGCAGTACTTC
J: TRBJ2-1; V: TRBV18; D: NA; size: NA; CDR3: CASSPQGSGNEQFF; DNA: TGTGCCAGCTCACCACAGGGATCAGGCAATGAGCAGTTCTTC
J: TRBJ2-7; V: TRBV28; D: TRBD2; size: few; CDR3: CASSTGTRSEQYF; DNA: TGTGCCAGCAGCACCGGGACTAGGAGCGAGCAGTACTTC
J: TRBJ2-3; V: TRBV5-8; D: NA; size: once; CDR3: CASRGTDTQYF; DNA: TGTGCCAGCAGGGGTACAGATACGCAGTATTTT
J: TRBJ1-2; V: TRBV9; D: TRBD1; size: NA; CDR3: CASSNMGQGARTFNYGYTF; DNA: TGTGCCAGCAGCAACATGGGACAGGGGGCGCGAACTTTTAACTATGGCTACACCTTC
J: TRBJ1-1; V: TRBV7-8; D: NA; size: NA; CDR3: CASSPVRLVAFF; DNA: TGTGCCAGCAGCCCGGTGAGACTGGTAGCTTTCTTT
J: TRBJ2-7; V: TRBV6-5; D: NA; size: NA; CDR3: CASSYSAGSQTYEQYF; DNA: TGTGCCAGCAGTTACTCGGCGGGGAGCCAAACCTACGAGCAGTACTTC
J: TRBJ1-1; V: TRBV6-5; D: NA; size: NA; CDR3: CASSRTMNTEAFF; DNA: TGTGCCAGCAGTAGGACTATGAACACTGAAGCTTTCTTT
J: TRBJ2-2; V: TRBV18; D: NA; size: NA; CDR3: CASSTLAGELFF; DNA: TGTGCCAGCTCAACATTAGCCGGGGAGCTGTTTTTT
J: TRBJ1-1; V: TRBV7-2; D: NA; size: once; CDR3: CASSLGSRPNTEAFF; DNA: TGTGCCAGCAGCTTAGGCAGCAGGCCGAACACTGAAGCTTTCTTT
J: TRBJ2-7; V: TRBV2; D: TRBD2; size: NA; CDR3: CASRRGLAGPTYEQYF; DNA: TGTGCCAGCAGAAGGGGGCTAGCGGGACCCACCTACGAGCAGTACTTC
J: TRBJ2-7; V: TRBV28; D: NA; size: few; CDR3: CASTPFRSYEQYF; DNA: TGTGCCAGCACACCGTTCCGTTCCTACGAGCAGTACTTC
J: TRBJ2-4; V: TRBV19; D: TRBD1; size: once; CDR3: CASSDRVAKNIQYF; DNA: TGTGCCAGTAGTGACAGGGTTGCCAAAAACATTCAGTACTTC
J: TRBJ1-5; V: TRBV27; D: TRBD1; size: once; CDR3: CASSLGQGANQPQHF; DNA: TGTGCCAGCAGTTTGGGACAGGGGGCCAATCAGCCCCAGCATTTT
J: TRBJ1-4; V: TRBV6-5; D: NA; size: NA; CDR3: CASSAQPVRQKLFF; DNA: TGTGCCAGCAGTGCTCAGCCCGTTCGGCAAAAACTGTTTTTT
J: TRBJ2-1; V: TRBV5-1; D: NA; size: NA; CDR3: CASTKGGASYNEQFF; DNA: TGCGCCAGCACCAAAGGCGGAGCTTCCTACAATGAGCAGTTCTTC
J: TRBJ2-3; V: TRBV11-2; D: TRBD2; size: NA; CDR3: CASSLGDYASTDTQYF; DNA: TGTGCCAGCAGCTTAGGGGACTATGCTAGCACAGATACGCAGTATTTT
J: TRBJ2-3; V: TRBV7-7; D: TRBD1; size: NA; CDR3: CASGTGTGSQYF; DNA: TGTGCTAGCGGAACCGGGACAGGGTCCCAGTATTTT
J: TRBJ2-4; V: TRBV5-4; D: TRBD1; size: medium-sized; CDR3: CASSLGDRGNIQYF; DNA: TGTGCCAGCAGCTTGGGGGACAGGGGGAACATTCAGTACTTC
J: TRBJ1-4; V: TRBV5-8; D: NA; size: NA; CDR3: CASSHLGGSGDEKLFF; DNA: TGTGCCAGCAGCCATCTAGGCGGTTCGGGGGATGAAAAACTGTTTTTT
J: TRBJ2-1; V: TRBV7-3; D: NA; size: NA; CDR3: CASSLGQSEQFF; DNA: TGTGCCAGCAGCTTAGGGCAAAGTGAGCAGTTCTTC
J: TRBJ2-2; V: TRBV6-6; D: NA; size: NA; CDR3: CASRNGLGNTGELFF; DNA: TGTGCCAGCAGAAACGGCCTGGGGAACACCGGGGAGCTGTTTTTT